Only a few counts were recorded for the clone carrying this T cell receptor beta chain. These data originate in a study of T cell responses to AZD1222 COVID-19 vaccine. Per the germline V gene, CDR1 is LNHNV and CDR2 is YYDKDF (reference sequence). The CDR3 is made up of 16 amino acids. V dropped 4 bases and J dropped 6 bases, with 19 bases sitting between them. Repertoires were generated with immunoSEQ multiplex PCR, while TCRdb's copy carries only in-frame clones and drops some. Counted here are around 150,000 clones, about 91% occurring once; the ten biggest clones make up around 2.5%. The chain joins TRBV15 to TRBJ1-5; no reliable D call. The TCR originated in an adult in good health. The specimen was peripheral blood, collected on day 0 of AZD1222 vaccination. The CDR3 loop reads CATSISRRTATQPQHF. For the CDR3, the DNA is TGTGCCACCAGCATATCACGCCGCACAGCCACTCAGCCCCAGCATTTT.